Listed below are T cell receptor beta chains from one sample, sequenced in a study of early T cells in non-severe SARS-CoV-2 infection. TCRdb re-derived calls from the 5' RACE reads in MiXCR, one entry per CDR3 protein. The repertoire holds 70,000 to 90,000 distinct CDR3 sequences, with 15% to 19% as singletons. Sequences were obtained from whole blood. The receptors stem from an adult who was a healthcare worker with PCR-confirmed SARS-CoV-2 infection or an uninfected control (not recorded which). Each CDR3 is given with its conserved first and last residue. The D gene is left open where the match is weak. Expanded clones get a size class; other rows say once, few or many, or leave the size out.

d_call: .; v_call: TRBV7-3; clone_size: .; j_call: TRBJ2-1; cdr3_nt: TGTGCCAGCAGCTTAATCACAGGAGGTGAGCAGTTCTTC; cdr3_aa: CASSLITGGEQFF
d_call: .; v_call: TRBV5-1; clone_size: .; j_call: TRBJ2-2; cdr3_nt: TGCGCCAGCAGCTTGCTCCCCAACACCGGGGAGCTGTTTTTT; cdr3_aa: CASSLLPNTGELFF
d_call: .; v_call: TRBV7-2; clone_size: .; j_call: TRBJ2-4; cdr3_nt: TGTGCCAGCAGCTTAGGGGCTCAGCCGAACATTCAGTACTTC; cdr3_aa: CASSLGAQPNIQYF
d_call: TRBD1; v_call: TRBV5-1; clone_size: .; j_call: TRBJ2-7; cdr3_nt: TGCGCCAGCAGCTTGGGACAGGGGCCCCACGAGCAGTACTTC; cdr3_aa: CASSLGQGPHEQYF
d_call: .; v_call: TRBV3-1; clone_size: .; j_call: TRBJ2-7; cdr3_nt: TGTGCCAGCAGTAAAGGGACTCCTTCTCCCTACGAGCAGTACTTC; cdr3_aa: CASSKGTPSPYEQYF
d_call: TRBD2; v_call: TRBV20-1; clone_size: .; j_call: TRBJ2-5; cdr3_nt: TGCAGTGCTAGACCGGCTAGCGGGAGAGTTCAGGAGACCCAGTACTTC; cdr3_aa: CSARPASGRVQETQYF
d_call: TRBD2; v_call: TRBV25-1; clone_size: .; j_call: TRBJ2-1; cdr3_nt: TGTGCCAGCAGGACTAGCGGGAGGAGTAATGAGCAGTTCTTC; cdr3_aa: CASRTSGRSNEQFF
d_call: TRBD1; v_call: TRBV7-2; clone_size: .; j_call: TRBJ2-5; cdr3_nt: TGTGCCAGCAGCTTAGGGAACAGGGGGCGACAAGAGACCCAGTACTTC; cdr3_aa: CASSLGNRGRQETQYF
d_call: TRBD1; v_call: TRBV6-5; clone_size: .; j_call: TRBJ1-1; cdr3_nt: TGTGCCACCTGGACAGGCGGTGCTGAAGCTTTCTTT; cdr3_aa: CATWTGGAEAFF
d_call: TRBD1; v_call: TRBV5-4; clone_size: few; j_call: TRBJ2-7; cdr3_nt: TGTGCCAGCAGCTCTAGGGGACAGGTTTACGAGCAGTACTTC; cdr3_aa: CASSSRGQVYEQYF
d_call: .; v_call: TRBV27; clone_size: few; j_call: TRBJ2-5; cdr3_nt: TGTGCCAGCAGTTCCAAATACCCGATGTACCAAGAGACCCAGTACTTC; cdr3_aa: CASSSKYPMYQETQYF
d_call: TRBD1; v_call: TRBV19; clone_size: .; j_call: TRBJ2-7; cdr3_nt: TGTGCCAGTAGCGAGACAGGGCACTACGAGCAGTACTTC; cdr3_aa: CASSETGHYEQYF
d_call: .; v_call: TRBV28; clone_size: few; j_call: TRBJ2-7; cdr3_nt: TGTGCCAGCAGTTCAACAGGGCCCCTGGATCGGCAGTACTTC; cdr3_aa: CASSSTGPLDRQYF
d_call: TRBD1; v_call: TRBV28; clone_size: many; j_call: TRBJ1-2; cdr3_nt: TGTGCCAGCACCCCGACAGGGAGGAACTATGGCTACACCTTC; cdr3_aa: CASTPTGRNYGYTF
d_call: .; v_call: TRBV6-1; clone_size: .; j_call: TRBJ1-1; cdr3_nt: TGTGCCAGCAGTGTACGTGCTCTGAACACTGAAGCTTTCTTT; cdr3_aa: CASSVRALNTEAFF
d_call: .; v_call: TRBV20-1; clone_size: few; j_call: TRBJ2-5; cdr3_nt: TGCAGTGCTCGGACAGCTAAATCATGGACCCAGTACTTC; cdr3_aa: CSARTAKSWTQYF
d_call: .; v_call: TRBV6-1; clone_size: many; j_call: TRBJ1-1; cdr3_nt: TGTGCCAGCAGTGAAGGTCTAGTACCCCCGAACACTGAAGCTTTCTTT; cdr3_aa: CASSEGLVPPNTEAFF
d_call: TRBD2; v_call: TRBV7-3; clone_size: few; j_call: TRBJ2-1; cdr3_nt: TGTGCCAGCGGTTCTGGACTAGCGGGAGATGAGCAGTTCTTC; cdr3_aa: CASGSGLAGDEQFF
d_call: TRBD2; v_call: TRBV7-8; clone_size: few; j_call: TRBJ2-7; cdr3_nt: TGTGCCAGCAGCTTAGACGTGACTAGCGGGAGGGGCTACGAGCAGTACTTC; cdr3_aa: CASSLDVTSGRGYEQYF
d_call: .; v_call: TRBV18; clone_size: many; j_call: TRBJ2-7; cdr3_nt: TGTGCCAGCTCACCAGCGGCTTCCGAGCAGTACTTC; cdr3_aa: CASSPAASEQYF
d_call: TRBD2; v_call: TRBV6-1; clone_size: many; j_call: TRBJ2-1; cdr3_nt: TGTGCCAGCAGTTCCAGACTAGCGGGGGGCCTAAATGAGCAGTTCTTC; cdr3_aa: CASSSRLAGGLNEQFF
d_call: TRBD1; v_call: TRBV11-2; clone_size: .; j_call: TRBJ1-1; cdr3_nt: TGTGCCAGCAGCCGCGGGTCAGGGGGCACTGAAGCTTTCTTT; cdr3_aa: CASSRGSGGTEAFF
d_call: .; v_call: TRBV7-2; clone_size: few; j_call: TRBJ2-6; cdr3_nt: TGTGCCAGCAGCTTAGACTCTGGGGCCAACGTCCTGACTTTC; cdr3_aa: CASSLDSGANVLTF
d_call: .; v_call: TRBV21-1; clone_size: few; j_call: TRBJ1-5; cdr3_nt: TGTGCCAGCAGCGAGGTGGATAACAATCAGCCCCAGCATTTT; cdr3_aa: CASSEVDNNQPQHF
d_call: .; v_call: TRBV7-2; clone_size: few; j_call: TRBJ1-1; cdr3_nt: TGTGCCAGCAGCTTACAATCTCCGAGTCAGGACACTGAAGCTTTCTTT; cdr3_aa: CASSLQSPSQDTEAFF
d_call: .; v_call: TRBV7-9; clone_size: many; j_call: TRBJ2-7; cdr3_nt: TGTGCCAGCAGCCTACAGGGTTACGAGCAGTACTTC; cdr3_aa: CASSLQGYEQYF
d_call: .; v_call: TRBV7-9; clone_size: .; j_call: TRBJ2-5; cdr3_nt: TGTGCCAGCAGCCTGGGTCTCTCGGGACGGGGAGCCCAGTACTTC; cdr3_aa: CASSLGLSGRGAQYF
d_call: TRBD2; v_call: TRBV19; clone_size: many; j_call: TRBJ2-1; cdr3_nt: TGTGCCAGTAGTTTCCCGGGACTAGTCTACAATGAGCAGTTCTTC; cdr3_aa: CASSFPGLVYNEQFF
d_call: .; v_call: TRBV15; clone_size: few; j_call: TRBJ1-2; cdr3_nt: TGTGCCACCAGCAGAGATCATCGGCAAAGGGCAGTTGGCTACACCTTC; cdr3_aa: CATSRDHRQRAVGYTF
d_call: .; v_call: TRBV10-3; clone_size: many; j_call: TRBJ2-3; cdr3_nt: TGTGCCATCGGACAGAGCACAGATACGCAGTATTTT; cdr3_aa: CAIGQSTDTQYF
d_call: .; v_call: TRBV9; clone_size: .; j_call: TRBJ2-7; cdr3_nt: TGTGCCACCTTCTTCCACGGGGCAGCCTACGAGCAGTACTTC; cdr3_aa: CATFFHGAAYEQYF
d_call: .; v_call: TRBV5-1; clone_size: many; j_call: TRBJ1-6; cdr3_nt: TGCGCCAGCAGCCGCCAGACAGTTGCCTCCTATAATTCACCCCTCCACTTT; cdr3_aa: CASSRQTVASYNSPLHF
d_call: .; v_call: TRBV13; clone_size: once; j_call: TRBJ1-1; cdr3_nt: TGTGCCAGCAGCTTACGAGGGATCGAGGGGCTCAACACTGAAGCTTTCTTT; cdr3_aa: CASSLRGIEGLNTEAFF
d_call: .; v_call: TRBV28; clone_size: few; j_call: TRBJ1-5; cdr3_nt: TGTGCCAGCGCGGGGCATTTCAATCAGCCCCAGCATTTT; cdr3_aa: CASAGHFNQPQHF
d_call: .; v_call: TRBV28; clone_size: .; j_call: TRBJ1-1; cdr3_nt: TGTGCCAGCAGTCCCCCGGCCGGGGCCACTGAAGCTTTCTTT; cdr3_aa: CASSPPAGATEAFF
d_call: TRBD2; v_call: TRBV7-9; clone_size: few; j_call: TRBJ2-5; cdr3_nt: TGTGCCAGCAGCTCGGTCCCTAGCGGCAAAGAGACCCAGTACTTC; cdr3_aa: CASSSVPSGKETQYF
d_call: TRBD1; v_call: TRBV3-1; clone_size: .; j_call: TRBJ1-5; cdr3_nt: TGTGCCAGCAGCCAAGATAAACAGGGGGTAGGTCAGCCCCAGCATTTT; cdr3_aa: CASSQDKQGVGQPQHF
d_call: .; v_call: TRBV5-5; clone_size: many; j_call: TRBJ2-4; cdr3_nt: TGTGCCAGCAGCTTGGGGTCACTAGCCAAAAACATTCAGTACTTC; cdr3_aa: CASSLGSLAKNIQYF
d_call: .; v_call: TRBV5-1; clone_size: many; j_call: TRBJ2-1; cdr3_nt: TGCGCCAGCGCTCTAGGGCTAGTTAATGATGAGCAGTTCTTC; cdr3_aa: CASALGLVNDEQFF
d_call: TRBD1; v_call: TRBV7-2; clone_size: .; j_call: TRBJ1-2; cdr3_nt: TGTGCCAGCAGCTTAGAACCCGCCGGGACAGTCTATGGCTACACCTTC; cdr3_aa: CASSLEPAGTVYGYTF
d_call: .; v_call: TRBV9; clone_size: few; j_call: TRBJ1-1; cdr3_nt: TGTGCCAGCAGCGCGTTGCGGGAGACTGAAGCTTTCTTT; cdr3_aa: CASSALRETEAFF
d_call: .; v_call: TRBV28; clone_size: many; j_call: TRBJ1-4; cdr3_nt: TGTGCCACCCTCTCAGCTGAAAAACTGTTTTTT; cdr3_aa: CATLSAEKLFF
d_call: .; v_call: TRBV7-8; clone_size: .; j_call: TRBJ1-1; cdr3_nt: TGTGCCAGCAGCTTAGTAGTCAGGGGAACTGAAGCTTTCTTT; cdr3_aa: CASSLVVRGTEAFF
d_call: TRBD1; v_call: TRBV20-1; clone_size: .; j_call: TRBJ2-4; cdr3_nt: TGCAGTGCTAGAGACCAAGGGGGCCGCGGAAACATTCAGTACTTC; cdr3_aa: CSARDQGGRGNIQYF
d_call: .; v_call: TRBV23-1; clone_size: many; j_call: TRBJ2-1; cdr3_nt: TGCGCCAGCAGTCATGGAGACAATGAGCAGTTCTTC; cdr3_aa: CASSHGDNEQFF